Listed here are 24 T cell receptor beta chains from one sample, sequenced in a study of technical replicates of blood from a few donors. Profiling relied on immunoSEQ multiplex PCR, and the TCRdb table lists in-frame clones only, not all of them. The data hold 15,000 to 20,000 clones, with 80% to 90% observed a single time. The sequenced sample consisted of PBMCs. These receptors all stem from a human donor in good health.

The V gene is TRBV6-1, the J gene TRBJ2-3; D gene ambiguous. The CDR3 runs to 15 residues. Per germline, CDR1 MNHNS and CDR2 SASEGT. V lost 1 base and J 1 base, leaving 9 bases between the germline ends. The CDR3 DNA reads TGTGCCAGCAGTGAAGGGGCTGAACGCACAGATACGCAGTATTTT. Residues: CASSEGAERTDTQYF.

The V call is TRBV30, the J call TRBJ1-5; D remains ambiguous. CDR1 GTSNPN and CDR2 SVGIG come from the germline V gene (reference sequence). The CDR3 spans 15 residues. Trimming took off 1 base at V and 0 bases at J, with 10 bases between the two ends. CDR3 sequence: CAWSASGNSNQPQHF. The DNA for the CDR3 is TGTGCCTGGAGTGCATCGGGGAATAGCAATCAGCCCCAGCATTTT.

The chain carries TRBV6-4 and TRBJ2-3, with 8 bases matching TRBD2. CDR3 length equals 13 residues. CDR1 is MRHNA, CDR2 SNTAGT, per germline. With V trimmed by 6 bases and J by 4 bases, 3 bases remained unmatched. Here the CDR3 reads CASSTGGADTQYF. CDR3 in DNA: TGTGCCAGCAGCACGGGAGGGGCAGATACGCAGTATTTT.

The CDR3 loop is CASSEQGATGYTF. The CDR3 coding sequence is TGTGCCAGTAGTGAACAGGGGGCAACTGGCTACACCTTC. V gene TRBV19 combines with J gene TRBJ1-2; TRBD1 aligns across 9 bases. CDR1 is LNHDA and CDR2 is SQIVND in the germline V gene (reference sequence). The CDR3 runs 13 residues. The V gene end was trimmed by 5 bases and the J gene end by 7 bases; junction bases not matched to a gene: 5.

The genes are TRBV29-1 and TRBJ1-1; D not resolved. With 4 bases removed from V and 8 bases from J, the gap between germline ends came to 20 bases. From germline, CDR1 is SQVTM and CDR2 ANQGSEA. The CDR3 spans 14 residues. The chain's CDR3 is CSVVSRTPGLEAFF. The CDR3, as DNA: TGCAGCGTTGTATCTCGAACCCCCGGGTTGGAAGCTTTCTTT.

The genes are TRBV30 and TRBJ1-1; a weak D match, TRBD1 (5 bases). Germline loops: CDR1 GTSNPN, CDR2 SVGIG (reference sequence). The germline V and J ends were trimmed by 4 bases and 4 bases, with 10 bases remaining between them. This CDR3 is 12 amino acids long. CDR3 in DNA: TGTGCCTGGACCCCAGGGTTCACTGAAGCTTTCTTT. Its protein is CAWTPGFTEAFF.

This clone was counted once. V is TRBV5-1 and J is TRBJ2-1, with 7 bases aligning to TRBD2. The CDR3 sequence is 14 residues long. V gave up 9 bases and J gave up 9 bases; unmatched junction bases: 15. The germline gives CDR1 SGHRS, CDR2 YFSETQ. The CDR3 nucleotides read TGCGCCACCCGCCCGGGAGGAGGCCTGGGTGAGCAGTTCTTC. Its translation is CATRPGGGLGEQFF.

The chain employs TRBV5-8 and TRBJ1-2; 8 bases match TRBD1. The V gene end was trimmed by 3 bases and the J gene end by 0 bases; junction bases not matched to a gene: 7. The CDR3 is made up of 16 amino acids. The V gene's germline CDR1 is SGHTS and CDR2 YDEGEE. CDR3 in DNA: TGTGCCAGCAGCTCATGGACAGGGAGGACTAACTATGGCTACACCTTC. Protein sequence: CASSSWTGRTNYGYTF.

The genes are TRBV19 and TRBJ2-1; 13 positions match TRBD2. V lost 2 bases, J lost 6 bases, and 1 base stayed unmatched. The germline CDR1 and CDR2 sequences are LNHDA and SQIVND (reference sequence). The CDR3 totals 15 residues. CDR3 loop: CASSITSGRGNEQFF. The CDR3 nucleotides are TGTGCCAGTAGTATAACTAGCGGGAGGGGCAATGAGCAGTTCTTC.

The V gene is TRBV10-3, the J gene TRBJ1-5; D may be TRBD1 (6 bases). The CDR3 totals 13 residues. Trimming pared 8 bases from V and 5 bases from J, leaving 13 bases between. Germline loops: CDR1 ENHRY, CDR2 SYGVKD. CDR3 DNA sequence: TGTGCCATCTCACAGGGTTTCGATCAGCCCCAGCATTTT. Its translation is CAISQGFDQPQHF.

This sequence joins TRBV2 and TRBJ2-7, with 10 bases aligning to TRBD2. The CDR3 sequence is 15 residues long. Germline loops: CDR1 SNHLY, CDR2 FYNNEI. Unmatched junction bases numbered 12, after V lost 8 bases and J lost 5 bases. CDR3 sequence: CASGPSGGPRDEQYF. In DNA form, the CDR3 reads TGTGCCAGCGGTCCTAGCGGGGGCCCCCGAGACGAGCAGTACTTC.

The chain uses TRBV28 and TRBJ1-2; D unresolved. Germline V gene lookup returns CDR1 MDHEN and CDR2 SYDVKM. Trimming stripped 8 bases from V and 0 bases from J, with 10 bases between. CDR3 length: 13 residues. The CDR3 spells CASEEGANYGYTF. The DNA of the CDR3 is TGTGCCAGCGAGGAGGGAGCTAACTATGGCTACACCTTC.

This clone has only a few counts. CDR3 DNA: TGTGCCAGCAGCGTAGAAGGAGGGCGGACTGAAGCTTTCTTT. It specifies CASSVEGGRTEAFF. The chain couples TRBV9 to TRBJ1-1; D not resolved. V lost 0 bases to trimming and J lost 5 bases, with 11 bases between them. Germline V lookup: CDR1 SGDLS, CDR2 YYNGEE. The CDR3 spans 14 residues. The full variable domain, completed using reference TRBV9 and TRBJ1-1, is DSGVTQTPKHLITATGQRVTLRCSPRSGDLSVYWYQQSLDQGLQFLIQYYNGEERAKGNILERFSAQQFPDLHSELNLSSLELGDSALYFCASSVEGGRTEAFFGQGTRLTVV.

This chain joins TRBV5-1 and TRBJ2-3; 7 nucleotides align to TRBD2. J lost 3 bases, V lost 0 bases, and 7 bases had no gene match. Germline V lookup: CDR1 SGHRS, CDR2 YFSETQ. The CDR3 extends over 16 amino acids. CDR3 in DNA: TGCGCCAGCAGCTTGGGGGCGGGAGTCGGGACAGATACGCAGTATTTT. Amino acids: CASSLGAGVGTDTQYF.

The chain carries TRBV7-6 and TRBJ2-1, with 9 bases that match TRBD1. V gave up 6 bases and J gave up 9 bases; unmatched junction bases: 6. CDR3 length equals 13 residues. Germline CDR1 reads SGHVS; CDR2 reads FNYEAQ. This CDR3 is CASRQTGGFEQFF. In DNA form, the CDR3 reads TGTGCCAGCAGGCAAACAGGGGGCTTTGAGCAGTTCTTC.

The rearrangement uses TRBV19 and TRBJ1-5; D gene unclear. Deletions cut 1 base from V and 7 bases from J, with 14 bases between. The CDR3 has 15 amino acids. The V gene's germline CDR1 is LNHDA and CDR2 SQIVND (reference sequence). In DNA, the CDR3 is TGTGCCAGTAGTATAGTCGGAGGGCCCGGGCAGCCCCAGCATTTT. Its protein product is CASSIVGGPGQPQHF.

The rearrangement joins TRBV13 to TRBJ2-7, with TRBD2 identical over 15 bases. Per germline, CDR1 PRHDT and CDR2 FYEKMQ (reference sequence). Trimming cost V 1 base and J 4 bases; bases outside gene matches: 11. The CDR3 contains 19 residues. The CDR3 protein is CASSLVGLAGGPSLYEQYF. CDR3 DNA: TGTGCCAGCAGCTTAGTCGGACTAGCGGGAGGGCCTTCTTTATACGAGCAGTACTTC.

The rearrangement uses TRBV27 and TRBJ2-3; 12 positions agree with TRBD2. Germline V gene sequence: CDR1 MNHEY, CDR2 SMNVEV (reference sequence). V was pared by 7 bases and J by 6 bases, with 2 bases of the junction left unmatched. The CDR3 runs 13 residues. The CDR3 spells CASTLAGGDTQYF. CDR3 bases: TGTGCCAGCACACTAGCGGGAGGTGATACGCAGTATTTT.

The chain carries TRBV11-2 and TRBJ2-7; 8 nucleotides align to TRBD1. V lost 0 bases to trimming and J lost 8 bases; unmatched junction nucleotides: 12. Germline V gene sequence: CDR1 SGHAT, CDR2 FQNNGV. CDR3 size: 16 residues. Here the CDR3 reads CASSLDIFQGAPKQYF. The CDR3, as DNA: TGTGCCAGCAGCTTAGATATTTTCCAGGGGGCCCCAAAGCAGTACTTC.

This CDR3 reads CASSLDLRTSGRGNYEQYF. CDR3 sequence (DNA): TGTGCCAGCAGCTTAGATCTAAGGACTAGCGGGAGGGGAAACTACGAGCAGTACTTC. V gene TRBV11-2 combines with J gene TRBJ2-7; 15 bases are shared with TRBD2. Looked up from germline, CDR1 is SGHAT and CDR2 is FQNNGV. The CDR3 extends over 19 amino acids. V shed 0 bases and J 3 bases; nucleotides not matched to a gene: 9.

The CDR3 DNA reads as TGTGCCAGCAGGGTAGGACAGGGTTCCTACAATGAGCAGTTCTTC. Protein sequence: CASRVGQGSYNEQFF. This chain joins TRBV6-1 and TRBJ2-1; 8 bases line up with TRBD1. The CDR3 runs to 15 residues. Per germline, CDR1 MNHNS and CDR2 SASEGT. V shed 6 bases and J 1 base; nucleotides not matched to a gene: 5.

The V call is TRBV19, the J call TRBJ2-1; 15 bases are a match to TRBD2. This CDR3 is built from 15 residues. The trim removed 7 bases at V and 10 bases at J, leaving 8 bases unmatched. Germline CDR1 and CDR2: LNHDA and SQIVND (reference sequence). CDR3 residues: CASKGGLAGGNEQFF. The CDR3 DNA follows: TGTGCCAGTAAAGGGGGACTAGCGGGAGGCAACGAGCAGTTCTTC.

The chain combines TRBV7-6 with TRBJ2-7, with a possible D match to TRBD2 (5 bases). Germline CDR1 and CDR2: SGHVS and FNYEAQ. The CDR3 runs 16 residues. Trimming shortened V by 1 base and J by 0 bases, and 13 bases separated the two germline ends. CDR3 DNA: TGTGCCAGCAGCTTAGTTGGTAGCGCTAGCTCCTACGAGCAGTACTTC. Translating gives CASSLVGSASSYEQYF.

The chain combines TRBV6-5 with TRBJ2-1, with D perhaps TRBD2 (6 bases). The germline CDR1 and CDR2 sequences are MNHEY and SVGAGI. Between the trimmed V and J ends, which lost 3 bases and 9 bases, there was a span of 15 bases. This CDR3 is 14 amino acids long. In DNA form, the CDR3 reads TGTGCCAGCAGTTATGGTCCGGGAGTCCGTGAGCAGTTCTTC. As protein: CASSYGPGVREQFF.